The following is a TCR beta chain sequence with its context. This sample was included in a study of radiation and T cells in renal cell carcinoma. The repertoire was sequenced with immunoSEQ multiplex PCR; TCRdb's copy has only in-frame clones and lacks some. The profile shows under 200,000 clones, about 85% of them singletons. The time point here: blood 4 weeks post-SBRT, at nephrectomy. Treatment of the sample: 15 Gy SBRT to primary tumor, nephrectomy 4 weeks later. The tumor was a clear cell renal cell carcinoma. This clonotype originated in a woman in her forties or fifties with renal cell carcinoma. The sample consisted of blood, taken from a patient whose treatment included radiotherapy and nephrectomy.

CDR3 loop: CASSLVSLAGSEQFF. CDR3 bases: TGTGCCAGCAGCTTAGTATCCCTAGCGGGGTCTGAGCAGTTCTTC. This chain joins TRBV7-9 and TRBJ2-1; 9 bases align to TRBD2. The CDR3 runs to 15 residues. The J segment lost 9 bases and the V segment lost 1 base, leaving 7 bases of the junction unmatched. Germline CDR1 and CDR2: SEHNR and FQNEAQ (reference sequence).